This T cell receptor beta chain originates from a study of neoadjuvant anti-PD-1 for oral cavity cancer. Two replicates per tumor sample, mostly from roughly 4.8 ug of genomic DNA. Clones were sequenced by immunoSEQ multiplex PCR, and TCRdb holds only the in-frame ones, with some missing. There are nearly 15,000 clones in the sample; roughly 35% occur only once, and roughly two fifths lies in the top ten. This clone occurred a few times. As for time point: after neoadjuvant nivolumab, at surgical resection. The CDR3 runs 12 residues. Germline V lookup: CDR1 MNHNY, CDR2 SVGAGI (reference sequence). V lost 4 bases and J lost 11, with 14 bases in between.

The sample was tumor tissue, taken after nivolumab (anti-PD-1) treatment. The V gene is TRBV6-6, the J gene TRBJ1-1; D is possibly TRBD1 (5 bases). The clonotype comes from a person aged 40-85 years with oral cavity squamous cell carcinoma. As DNA, the CDR3 is TGTGCCAGCAGTTCCGCGGACAAACGCGCTTTCTTT. Amino acids: CASSSADKRAFF.